A selection of T cell receptor beta chains follows, all from one sample in a study of human T cells and chemical hapten exposure. TCRdb used MiXCR to reprocess the RACE reads, holding one entry per CDR3 protein. The sample yields over 100,000 distinct CDR3 sequences, 11% seen once. Sequenced here: whole blood, sampled in connection with sensitization to the hapten diphenylcyclopropenone (DPC). These receptor sequences come from a woman aged 50 to 65 with alopecia areata. Some clones in this sample may be carry-over from other donors' samples. CDR3s include the opening cysteine and the closing phenylalanine or tryptophan. A D gene is named only where the DNA matches it firmly. Some rows mark clone size as missing; the rest say once, few, many or name a class of expanded clone.

j_call v_call clone_size d_call cdr3_aa cdr3_nt
TRBJ2-7 TRBV20-1 many . CSAPTEDYEQYF TGCAGTGCCCCCACGGAGGACTACGAGCAGTACTTC
TRBJ2-5 TRBV27 few . CASSFFGQQETQYF TGTGCCAGCAGTTTCTTCGGACAGCAAGAGACCCAGTACTTC
TRBJ1-5 TRBV6-1 few TRBD1 CASSFGTGGNQPQHF TGTGCCAGCAGCTTTGGGACAGGGGGCAATCAGCCCCAGCATTTT
TRBJ2-1 TRBV4-1 many TRBD2 CASSQVGGGTDNEQFF TGCGCCAGCAGCCAAGTAGGCGGGGGGACTGACAATGAGCAGTTCTTC
TRBJ1-6 TRBV12-3/TRBV12-4 few TRBD1 CASSFGGQGNSPLHF TGTGCCAGCAGTTTCGGAGGACAGGGGAATTCACCCCTCCACTTT
TRBJ2-1 TRBV7-9 many . CASSPRAGADNYNEQFF TGTGCCAGCAGCCCGCGGGCAGGGGCGGACAACTACAATGAGCAGTTCTTC
TRBJ1-5 TRBV27 . . CASSLTGGANQPQHF TGTGCCAGCAGTTTGACTGGGGGGGCCAATCAGCCCCAGCATTTT
TRBJ2-3 TRBV14 many . CASSQDPGADTQYF TGTGCCAGCAGCCAAGATCCTGGGGCAGATACGCAGTATTTT
TRBJ1-2 TRBV7-2 . TRBD1 CASSLGTGKDYGYTF TGTGCCAGCAGCTTAGGGACAGGGAAGGACTATGGCTACACCTTC
TRBJ2-5 TRBV15 . . CATSRDRKGQSETQYF TGTGCCACCAGCAGAGATAGGAAGGGGCAGAGTGAGACCCAGTACTTC
TRBJ1-5 TRBV20-1 . . CSASDTYNQPQHF TGCAGTGCTAGTGACACTTACAATCAGCCCCAGCATTTT
TRBJ2-7 TRBV20-1 few . CSPNRGLSYEQYF TGCAGTCCGAACAGGGGACTCTCCTACGAGCAGTACTTC
TRBJ2-7 TRBV10-3 . . CAIGGGSAYEQYF TGTGCCATCGGGGGGGGCTCCGCGTACGAGCAGTACTTC
TRBJ2-1 TRBV7-2 . . CASSLVGLASYNEQFF TGTGCCAGCAGCTTAGTAGGTTTGGCCTCCTACAATGAGCAGTTCTTC
TRBJ1-2 TRBV7-2 once TRBD1 CASSPPGQGRGGYTF TGTGCCAGCAGCCCTCCGGGACAGGGTAGGGGTGGCTACACCTTC
TRBJ2-6 TRBV28 . . CASSFPGSGANVLTF TGTGCCAGCAGTTTCCCCGGATCTGGGGCCAACGTCCTGACTTTC
TRBJ1-2 TRBV27 . . CASSGGVNGYTF TGTGCCAGCAGTGGGGGGGTCAATGGCTACACCTTC
TRBJ2-2 TRBV24-1 . TRBD1 CATGESPGQGTTGELFF TGTGCCACCGGAGAGTCTCCGGGACAGGGGACTACCGGGGAGCTGTTTTTT
TRBJ2-7 TRBV29-1 many . CSVSGAPYEQYF TGCAGCGTTTCAGGGGCACCCTACGAGCAGTACTTC
TRBJ2-3 TRBV4-3 . . CASSRGGRPSTDTQYF TGCGCCAGCAGCCGGGGGGGCAGGCCAAGCACAGATACGCAGTATTTT
TRBJ1-1 TRBV10-3 many TRBD1 CAISIGQENTEAFF TGTGCCATCAGTATAGGACAGGAGAACACTGAAGCTTTCTTT
TRBJ1-3 TRBV5-1 . . CASSSDPGSGNTIYF TGCGCCAGCAGCTCCGACCCGGGCTCTGGAAACACCATATATTTT
TRBJ2-7 TRBV5-1 . TRBD2 CASSPTTSGYEQYF TGCGCCAGCAGCCCCACGACTAGCGGCTACGAGCAGTACTTC
TRBJ1-1 TRBV6-2/TRBV6-3 . . CASEMGDTEAFF TGTGCCAGCGAAATGGGAGACACTGAAGCTTTCTTT
TRBJ2-2 TRBV5-1 . . CASRTPGGNTGELFF TGCGCCAGCAGAACCCCCGGTGGGAACACCGGGGAGCTGTTTTTT
TRBJ2-6 TRBV27 many . CASSLWAGANVLTF TGTGCCAGCAGTTTATGGGCTGGGGCCAACGTCCTGACTTTC
TRBJ2-7 TRBV28 few TRBD2 CASSFRLETSGRGGYF TGTGCCAGCAGTTTTCGGTTGGAGACTAGCGGGAGGGGGGGGTACTTC
TRBJ1-2 TRBV2 few . CASSEGLYGYTF TGTGCCAGCAGTGAAGGACTCTATGGCTACACCTTC
TRBJ2-3 TRBV4-1 few TRBD1 CASSQGATGDDTQYF TGCGCCAGCAGCCAAGGGGCCACAGGGGATGATACGCAGTATTTT
TRBJ1-6 TRBV30 once . CAWKEVGGPLHF TGTGCCTGGAAGGAGGTCGGCGGGCCCCTCCACTTT
TRBJ2-7 TRBV28 many TRBD1 CASRTGGYEQYF TGTGCCAGCCGAACAGGGGGCTACGAGCAGTACTTC
TRBJ1-1 TRBV10-3 few . CAIRMDTEAFF TGTGCCATCAGGATGGACACTGAAGCTTTCTTT
TRBJ2-7 TRBV6-2/TRBV6-3 . . CASSSPGLPLTYEQYF TGTGCCAGCAGTTCACCGGGACTGCCCTTAACCTACGAGCAGTACTTC
TRBJ1-1 TRBV12-3/TRBV12-4 few . CASAQRGIAFF TGTGCCAGCGCCCAAAGGGGGATCGCTTTCTTT
TRBJ2-1 TRBV13 few . CASSLGDSGEQFF TGTGCCAGCAGCTTAGGGGATAGCGGTGAGCAGTTCTTC
TRBJ2-1 TRBV12-3/TRBV12-4 medium-sized . CASSLGNEQFF TGTGCCAGCAGTTTAGGGAATGAGCAGTTCTTC
TRBJ2-7 TRBV18 many TRBD2 CASSPPLREGNEQYF TGTGCCAGCTCACCACCGCTGCGGGAGGGAAACGAGCAGTACTTC
TRBJ2-2 TRBV6-6 . . CASSYRTNTGELFF TGTGCCAGCAGTTACCGTACGAACACCGGGGAGCTGTTTTTT
TRBJ2-1 TRBV5-5 . . CASSFPPEGFF TGTGCCAGCAGCTTCCCTCCAGAGGGGTTCTTC
TRBJ2-2 TRBV12-3/TRBV12-4 . TRBD2 CASSVAGVTGELFF TGTGCCAGCAGCGTAGCGGGGGTAACCGGGGAGCTGTTTTTT
TRBJ2-1 TRBV5-1 few . CASSLAGEHNEQFF TGCGCCAGCAGCTTGGCCGGGGAACACAATGAGCAGTTCTTC
TRBJ2-3 TRBV6-2/TRBV6-3 many . CASSYVEGELSTDTQYF TGTGCCAGCAGTTACGTCGAGGGAGAATTGAGCACAGATACGCAGTATTTT
TRBJ1-2 TRBV18 . . CASSPGQAYGYTF TGTGCCAGCTCACCAGGGCAGGCTTATGGCTACACCTTC
TRBJ2-7 TRBV12-3/TRBV12-4 few . CASSGTGGGIYEQYF TGTGCCAGCAGTGGTACGGGAGGGGGCATCTACGAGCAGTACTTC
TRBJ1-1 TRBV30 many . CAWRGNMNTEAFF TGTGCCTGGAGAGGGAATATGAACACTGAAGCTTTCTTT
TRBJ2-7 TRBV30 . . CACLRDPYEQYF TGTGCCTGCCTCCGGGACCCCTACGAGCAGTACTTC
TRBJ2-3 TRBV6-5 . . CASSKRTEPDTQYF TGTGCCAGCAGTAAACGAACGGAACCAGATACGCAGTATTTT
TRBJ2-3 TRBV10-3 many TRBD2 CAIRGGLAGVTDTQYF TGTGCCATCAGAGGGGGCCTAGCGGGAGTAACAGATACGCAGTATTTT
TRBJ1-2 TRBV7-2 . TRBD1 CASSFPTGAYGYTF TGTGCCAGCAGCTTTCCAACAGGGGCCTATGGCTACACCTTC
TRBJ2-1 TRBV7-2 few . CASSLGVPPVF TGTGCCAGCAGCTTAGGTGTTCCGCCGGTCTTC
TRBJ2-7 TRBV12-3/TRBV12-4 . . CASSSWGQGSPEQYF TGTGCCAGCAGTTCCTGGGGGCAGGGGAGTCCCGAGCAGTACTTC
TRBJ2-1 TRBV7-8 many TRBD2 CASSSSGSSGEQFF TGTGCCAGCAGCTCTAGCGGGAGCTCCGGTGAGCAGTTCTTC
TRBJ2-3 TRBV20-1 few TRBD2 CSARLAGPDTQYF TGCAGTGCTAGGTTAGCGGGACCGGATACGCAGTATTTT
TRBJ2-7 TRBV30 few . CAWSTGMNYEQYF TGTGCCTGGAGTACAGGGATGAATTACGAGCAGTACTTC